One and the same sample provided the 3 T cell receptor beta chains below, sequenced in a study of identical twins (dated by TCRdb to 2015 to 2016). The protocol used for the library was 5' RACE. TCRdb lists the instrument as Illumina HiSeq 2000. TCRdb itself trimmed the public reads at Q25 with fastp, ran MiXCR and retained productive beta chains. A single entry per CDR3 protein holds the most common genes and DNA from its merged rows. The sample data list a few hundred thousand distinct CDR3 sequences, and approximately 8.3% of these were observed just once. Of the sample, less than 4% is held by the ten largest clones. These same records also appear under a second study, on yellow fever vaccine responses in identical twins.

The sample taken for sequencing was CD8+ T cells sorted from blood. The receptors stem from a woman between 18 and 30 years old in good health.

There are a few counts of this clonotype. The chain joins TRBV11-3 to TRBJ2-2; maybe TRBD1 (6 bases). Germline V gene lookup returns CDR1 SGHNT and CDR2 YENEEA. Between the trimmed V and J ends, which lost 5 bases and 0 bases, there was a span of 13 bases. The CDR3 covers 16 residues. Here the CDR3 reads CASSSRDIPNTGELFF. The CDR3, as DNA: TGTGCCAGCAGCAGCCGGGACATCCCGAACACCGGGGAGCTGTTTTTT.

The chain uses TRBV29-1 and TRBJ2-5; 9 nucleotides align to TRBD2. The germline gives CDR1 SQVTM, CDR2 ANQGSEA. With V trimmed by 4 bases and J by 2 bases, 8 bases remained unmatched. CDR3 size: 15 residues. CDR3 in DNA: TGCAGCGTTGTGATAGCGGGGGAGTCACAAGAGACCCAGTACTTC. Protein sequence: CSVVIAGESQETQYF.

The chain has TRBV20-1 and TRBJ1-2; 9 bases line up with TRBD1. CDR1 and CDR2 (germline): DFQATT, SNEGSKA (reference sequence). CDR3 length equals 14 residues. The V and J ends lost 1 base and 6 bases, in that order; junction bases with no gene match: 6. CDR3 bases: TGCAGTGCTAGAGCGGCGGGACAGGGCCATGGCTACACCTTC. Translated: CSARAAGQGHGYTF.